Following are 27 T cell receptor beta chains from one sample sequenced in a study of blood T cell repertoires in COVID-19. Clones were sequenced by immunoSEQ multiplex PCR, and TCRdb holds only the in-frame ones, with some missing. The sample holds approximately 74,000 clones, around 89% seen once. The source material was peripheral blood. These receptors all stem from a woman aged 55-69 years with acute or convalescent COVID-19.

This clone has just a few counts. The genes are TRBV2 and TRBJ1-1; TRBD1 matches at 8 bases. Looked up from germline, CDR1 is SNHLY and CDR2 is FYNNEI. This CDR3 has 18 amino acids. J lost 0 bases, V lost 6 bases, and 15 bases had no gene match. The chain's CDR3 is CASRRTGQGTILNTEAFF. The CDR3 coding sequence is TGTGCCAGCAGACGCACCGGACAGGGCACTATTCTGAACACTGAAGCTTTCTTT.

This chain uses TRBV3-1 (or the pseudogene TRBV3-2) with TRBJ2-1; 8 bases are shared with TRBD2. CDR1 LGHDT and CDR2 YNNKEL come from the germline V gene (reference sequence). The CDR3 runs 15 residues. After removal of 0 bases from V and 10 bases from J, the junction contained 8 bases not matched to a gene. The CDR3 bases are TGTGCCAGCAGCCAAGATCAAGCGGGGGTAGGCGAGCAGTTCTTC. It codes for CASSQDQAGVGEQFF.

The gene calls are TRBV19 and TRBJ2-3, with 9 bases that match TRBD1. The CDR3 is made up of 12 amino acids. Germline V lookup: CDR1 LNHDA, CDR2 SQIVND (reference sequence). The ends lost 10 bases at V and 5 bases at J; junction bases unmatched: 4. CDR3 amino acids: CATDRGGDTQYF. The DNA for the CDR3 is TGTGCCACGGACAGGGGAGGAGATACGCAGTATTTT.

The chain couples TRBV11-2 to TRBJ2-3; D uncertain. V was shortened by 3 bases and J by 6 bases, with 10 bases between the two germline ends. Germline values: CDR1 SGHAT, CDR2 FQNNGV. The CDR3 has 13 residues. The CDR3 protein is CASSLLDGDTQYF. The DNA of the CDR3 is TGTGCCAGCAGCTTGCTTGACGGGGATACGCAGTATTTT.

The genes are TRBV6-1 and TRBJ2-1; a possible D gene is TRBD1 (5 bases). This CDR3 contains 17 residues. Germline V gives CDR1 MNHNS, CDR2 SASEGT. V lost 3 bases, J lost 3 bases, and 18 bases lay in between. CDR3 bases: TGTGCCAGCAGTGAGGAGAGGCAGGGTTCTTTCTACAATGAGCAGTTCTTC. Protein: CASSEERQGSFYNEQFF.

The rearrangement links TRBV5-4 to TRBJ1-2, with 10 bases matching TRBD1. Germline CDR1 is SGHNT and CDR2 is YYREEE (reference sequence). The trim removed 4 bases at V and 9 bases at J, leaving 12 bases unmatched. CDR3 length: 15 residues. The CDR3 DNA sequence: TGTGCCAGCAGCGGTTCGGGGACAGGGGCCTCGAGCTACACCTTC. Residues: CASSGSGTGASSYTF.

This chain links TRBV4-1 with TRBJ2-5; maybe TRBD1 (7 bases). Trimming removed 1 base from V and 4 bases from J, with 10 bases in between. There are 14 residues in the CDR3. Germline values: CDR1 MGHRA, CDR2 YSYEKL. CDR3 loop: CASSQGQGGETQYF. DNA for the CDR3: TGCGCCAGCAGCCAAGGACAGGGAGGAGAGACCCAGTACTTC.

The chain combines TRBV9 with TRBJ2-3; TRBD2 matches 8 bases. Germline CDR1 and CDR2: SGDLS and YYNGEE. CDR3 length equals 15 residues. Trimming removed 1 base from V and 5 bases from J; junction bases left unmatched: 6. The CDR3, as DNA: TGTGCCAGCAGCGTAATAAGCGGGAGAAGAGATACGCAGTATTTT. Its translation: CASSVISGRRDTQYF.

The chain recombines TRBV19 with TRBJ1-2; D perhaps matches TRBD1 (6 bases). CDR3 size: 13 residues. Germline loops: CDR1 LNHDA, CDR2 SQIVND (reference sequence). Trimming took off 3 bases at V and 5 bases at J, with 10 bases between the two ends. CDR3 DNA: TGTGCCAGTAGTATGGGGACACAGTATGGCTACACCTTC. Translating gives CASSMGTQYGYTF.

The CDR3 region has the DNA TGTGCCAGCAGCCAACGGGAGACCCAGTACTTC. This codes for CASSQRETQYF. V usage is TRBV4-2 and J usage is TRBJ2-5; D unresolved. The CDR3 length is 11 residues. Trimming cost V 2 bases and J 5 bases, with 3 bases left between them. Germline V gene data show CDR1 as LGHNA and CDR2 as YNFKEQ.

There are a few counts of this clone. The gene calls are TRBV5-1 and TRBJ1-4; TRBD1 aligns across 9 bases. CDR1 SGHRS and CDR2 YFSETQ come from the germline V gene. The CDR3 is 14 residues long. With 3 bases clipped from V and 8 bases from J, the junction kept 5 bases outside the gene matches. CDR3 DNA sequence: TGCGCCAGCAGCTGGGGACAGGGTGAGGAAAAACTGTTTTTT. Its protein product is CASSWGQGEEKLFF.

The chain has TRBV4-2 and TRBJ2-3, with D possibly matching TRBD1 (6 bases). Per the germline V gene, CDR1 is LGHNA and CDR2 is YNFKEQ. V was pared by 1 base and J by 4 bases, with 12 bases between. The CDR3 loop spans 15 amino acids. The CDR3: CASSQVSGVADTQYF. As DNA, the CDR3 is TGTGCCAGCAGCCAAGTTTCAGGGGTAGCAGATACGCAGTATTTT.

V and J are TRBV7-2 and TRBJ1-2, with 7 nucleotides matching TRBD1. Germline lookup yields CDR1 SGHTA and CDR2 FQGNSA. The CDR3 has 15 residues. Germline trimming cut 4 bases from V and 5 bases from J; bases unmatched to any gene: 10. The CDR3 loop reads CASSSAGQRGYGYTF. Here the CDR3 DNA reads TGTGCCAGCAGCTCAGCGGGACAGAGGGGGTATGGCTACACCTTC.

The V and J genes are TRBV28 and TRBJ1-4; D is undetermined. Germline CDR1 is MDHEN and CDR2 is SYDVKM. The CDR3 covers 12 residues. V gave up 5 bases and J gave up 6 bases, with 7 bases separating them. The CDR3 reads CASSLLDEKLFF. In DNA, the CDR3 is TGTGCCAGCAGTCTCCTAGATGAAAAACTGTTTTTT.

The chain combines TRBV7-9 with TRBJ2-7; TRBD2 is a possible D gene (6 bases). There are 15 residues in the CDR3. The V gene's germline CDR1 is SEHNR and CDR2 FQNEAQ (reference sequence). The V and J ends lost 1 base and 5 bases respectively, with 15 bases between them. CDR3 protein: CASSLDGGGSHEQYV. The CDR3 nucleotides read TGTGCCAGCAGCTTAGATGGGGGAGGTTCCCACGAGCAGTACGTC.

This clone appeared a few times. J is TRBJ2-2 and V is TRBV3-1 (or the pseudogene TRBV3-2); 9 nucleotides line up with TRBD1. The germline CDR1 and CDR2 sequences are LGHDT and YNNKEL (reference sequence). The ends lost 11 bases at V and 5 bases at J; junction bases unmatched: 9. CDR3 size: 14 residues. The CDR3 loop is CACGDRVRTGELFF. CDR3 bases: TGTGCCTGCGGGGACAGGGTACGAACCGGGGAGCTGTTTTTT.

The V and J genes are TRBV10-3 and TRBJ1-4; a possible D gene is TRBD1 (6 bases). Germline loops: CDR1 ENHRY, CDR2 SYGVKD. CDR3 length: 14 residues. V gave up 3 bases and J gave up 8 bases, with 13 bases separating them. The CDR3 here is CAISDTGIEEKLFF. The CDR3, as DNA: TGTGCCATCAGTGATACAGGGATTGAGGAAAAACTGTTTTTT.

The V call is TRBV4-1, the J call TRBJ1-2; perhaps TRBD1 as D (6 bases). CDR3 length equals 15 residues. Germline assignment: CDR1 MGHRA and CDR2 YSYEKL. Trimming took off 1 base at V and 2 bases at J, with 11 bases between the two ends. CDR3 nucleotide sequence: TGCGCCAGCAGCCAAGGCGACAGGACCAACTATGGCTACACCTTC. Encoded protein: CASSQGDRTNYGYTF.

The rearrangement uses TRBV19 and TRBJ1-1; 7 bases agree with TRBD1. The CDR3 runs 14 residues. Per germline, CDR1 LNHDA and CDR2 SQIVND (reference sequence). V shed 6 bases, J shed 5 bases, and the junction held 9 bases outside the gene matches. For the CDR3, the DNA is TGTGCCAGTAGCAGAGACAGGGTCGGGACTGAAGCTTTCTTT. Encoded protein: CASSRDRVGTEAFF.

This chain links TRBV6-6 with TRBJ1-5; weak D call: TRBD1 (6 bases). The CDR3 is 14 residues long. Germline V lookup: CDR1 MNHNY, CDR2 SVGAGI (reference sequence). Trimming shortened V by 6 bases and J by 5 bases, and 14 bases separated the two germline ends. CDR3 loop: CASSPTGPYQPQHF. In DNA, the CDR3 is TGTGCCAGCAGCCCAACAGGGCCCTATCAGCCCCAGCATTTT.

The V call is TRBV2, the J call TRBJ1-2, with D unresolved. The V end lost 2 bases, the J end lost 1 base, and 11 bases lay between the germline ends. The germline gives CDR1 SNHLY, CDR2 FYNNEI. The CDR3 runs 15 residues. In nucleotides, the CDR3 is TGTGCCAGCAGTGAAATCGTCAACTATAACTATGGCTACACCTTC. Its protein is CASSEIVNYNYGYTF.

The V gene is TRBV9, the J gene TRBJ2-1, with 7 nucleotides matching TRBD2. J gave up 10 bases and V 0 bases, and 10 bases lay outside the gene matches. There are 15 residues in the CDR3. Germline V gene sequence: CDR1 SGDLS, CDR2 YYNGEE. CDR3 sequence: CASSVGPLRGSEQFF. Written as DNA, the CDR3 is TGTGCCAGCAGCGTAGGACCCCTTCGCGGGAGCGAGCAGTTCTTC.

This clone appeared a single time. The V call is TRBV16, the J call TRBJ1-4; 8 nucleotides line up with TRBD1. V shed 2 bases, J shed 7 bases, and the junction held 6 bases outside the gene matches. The CDR3 contains 15 residues. The germline V gene has CDR1 KGHSY and CDR2 FQNENV. The CDR3 protein is CASSQQGASGEKLFF. CDR3 in DNA: TGTGCCAGCAGCCAACAGGGGGCTTCTGGTGAAAAACTGTTTTTT.

In its sample, this clone was seen once. The chain recombines TRBV5-5 with TRBJ1-6; no reliable D call. CDR3 length equals 15 residues. Trimming left V 1 base short and J 1 base short, with 6 bases between. Germline V gene sequence: CDR1 SGHKS, CDR2 YYEKEE (reference sequence). DNA of the CDR3: TGTGCCAGCAGCTTGATGTCGTCCTATAATTCACCCCTCCACTTT. Translation: CASSLMSSYNSPLHF.

The V call is TRBV6-2 or TRBV6-3, the J call TRBJ1-2; no definite D call. This CDR3 region has 14 residues. Between the trimmed V and J ends, which lost 2 bases and 4 bases, there was a span of 11 bases. The germline V gene has CDR1 MNHEY and CDR2 SVGEGT. The CDR3 region is CASSYRGALYGYTF. The CDR3 DNA sequence: TGTGCCAGCAGTTACCGGGGAGCGCTCTATGGCTACACCTTC.

The rearrangement joins TRBV6-6 to TRBJ1-1; 7 positions match TRBD1. J lost 5 bases, V lost 8 bases, and 5 bases had no gene match. The CDR3 totals 12 residues. Germline CDR1 is MNHNY and CDR2 is SVGAGI (reference sequence). CDR3 in amino acids: CASGRQGTEAFF. In nucleotides, the CDR3 is TGTGCCAGCGGCAGACAGGGAACTGAAGCTTTCTTT.

The CDR3 loop reads CASRRVPTGPGNTIYF. The CDR3 DNA reads TGTGCCAGCAGGCGCGTCCCGACAGGGCCAGGAAACACCATATATTTT. The chain links TRBV2 to TRBJ1-3; 7 nucleotides agree with TRBD1. V dropped 6 bases and J dropped 4; count of bases not matched to a gene: 12. CDR3 length: 16 residues. The germline gives CDR1 SNHLY, CDR2 FYNNEI. The variable domain in full, completed from reference TRBV2 and TRBJ1-3, reads EPEVTQTPSHQVTQMGQEVILRCVPISNHLYFYWYRQILGQKVEFLVSFYNNEISEKSEIFDDQFSVERPDGSNFTLKIRSTKLEDSAMYFCASRRVPTGPGNTIYFGEGSWLTVV.